Sequencing of this T cell receptor (beta chain) was carried out in a study of blood T cells in healthy people across ages. V was pared by 3 bases and J by 10 bases, with 21 bases between. The CDR3 has 16 residues. Germline lookup yields CDR1 LGHDT and CDR2 YNNKEL (reference sequence). At least 5 micrograms of total RNA were extracted per sample. A few counts support this clonotype. Combining a sample-barcoded 5' primer with a J-beta primer mix, a second PCR ran for 7 to 11 cycles. Each CDR3 protein gets one entry after TCRdb re-called the 5' RACE reads with MiXCR. The table shows hundreds of thousands of distinct CDR3 sequences, with roughly 43% occurring only once.

This receptor was taken from an elderly man in good health. Source material: blood. J is TRBJ1-4 and V is TRBV3-1, with D perhaps TRBD1 (5 bases). The CDR3 sequence: CASSQRRGTGLGKLFF. CDR3 nucleotides: TGTGCCAGCAGCCAGCGAAGAGGCACAGGTCTGGGAAAACTGTTTTTT.